This T cell receptor (beta chain) was retrieved from a study of blood T cell repertoires in COVID-19. Study summary: Samples taken during acute and convalescent COVID-19 were collected in the United States, Italy and Spain.

Profiling relied on immunoSEQ multiplex PCR, and the TCRdb table lists in-frame clones only, not all of them. Of 60,000 to 85,000 clones listed, roughly 83% are singletons. Looked up from germline, CDR1 is SEHNR and CDR2 is FQNEAQ (reference sequence). The CDR3 spans 13 residues. V lost 1 base and J lost 7, with 5 bases in between. Specimen: peripheral blood. The chain joins TRBV7-9 to TRBJ1-6; D is uncertain. The sequence was obtained from an elderly man with acute or convalescent COVID-19. As DNA, the CDR3 is TGTGCCAGCAGCTTAGGGGCGAATTCACCCCTCCACTTT. Translation gives CASSLGANSPLHF.